The clone carrying this T cell receptor (beta chain) has only one observation. Original handling: Amplification of reference gene primers provided the estimated nucleated cell counts. Profiling relied on immunoSEQ multiplex PCR, and the TCRdb table lists in-frame clones only, not all of them. V and J calls and clone size are given by that table; D and trimming were obtained from the DNA. The sample gives tens of thousands of clones, approximately 75% of which show up once; around 5.9% is in the top ten. This sample is part of a study of blood T cell repertoires in COVID-19. Whole-study context: Collection of acute and convalescent COVID-19 samples took place in the United States, Italy and Spain. PBMCs, B-cell-depleted T cells, or T cells provided the cDNA or gDNA that made up the material.

The germline CDR1 and CDR2 sequences are LNHNV and YYDKDF (reference sequence). The germline V and J ends were trimmed by 5 bases and 4 bases, with 11 bases remaining between them. The CDR3 sequence is 13 residues long. This clonotype was obtained from a woman aged 60-70 years with acute or convalescent COVID-19. V and J are TRBV15 and TRBJ1-1; D may be TRBD1 (6 bases). Sample: peripheral blood. CDR3 DNA sequence: TGTGCCACCAGCGAGGCCAGGGGCACTGAAGCTTTCTTT. Translation gives CATSEARGTEAFF.